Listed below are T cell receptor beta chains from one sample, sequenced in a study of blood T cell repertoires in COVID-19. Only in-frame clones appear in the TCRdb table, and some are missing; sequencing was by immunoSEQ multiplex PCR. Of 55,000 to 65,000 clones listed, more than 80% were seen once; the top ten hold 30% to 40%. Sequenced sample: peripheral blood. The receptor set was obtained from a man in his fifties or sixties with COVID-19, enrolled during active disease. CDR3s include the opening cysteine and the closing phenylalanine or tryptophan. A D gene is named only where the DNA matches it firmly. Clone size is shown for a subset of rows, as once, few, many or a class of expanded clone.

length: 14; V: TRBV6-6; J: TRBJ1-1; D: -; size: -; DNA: TGTGCCAGCAGTTTGGAGGGAGGGAGCACTGAAGCTTTCTTT; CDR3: CASSLEGGSTEAFF
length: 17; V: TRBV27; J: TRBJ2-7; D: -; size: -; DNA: TGTGCCAGCAGTTTATATACCCCTCGGTTCGAGGGCTACGAGCAGTACTTC; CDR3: CASSLYTPRFEGYEQYF
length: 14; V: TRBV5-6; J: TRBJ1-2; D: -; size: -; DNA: TGTGCCAGCAGCTTGAAACACAGGAACTATGGCTACACCTTC; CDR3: CASSLKHRNYGYTF
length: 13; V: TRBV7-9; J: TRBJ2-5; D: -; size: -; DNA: TGTGCCAGCAGCTCAGGGGCGGCCGAGACCCAGTACTTC; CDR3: CASSSGAAETQYF
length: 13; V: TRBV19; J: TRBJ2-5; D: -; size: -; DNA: TGTGCCAGTAGTATATCGGTTCAAGAGACCCAGTACTTC; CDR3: CASSISVQETQYF
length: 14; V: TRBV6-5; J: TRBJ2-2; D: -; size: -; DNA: TGTGCCAGCAGTTACGGTGTCGGCACCGGGGAGCTGTTTTTT; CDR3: CASSYGVGTGELFF
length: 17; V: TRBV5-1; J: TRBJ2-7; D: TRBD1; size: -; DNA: TGCGCCAGCAGCTGGGGGCAGGGGGATCTAAGCTCCTACGAGCAGTACTTC; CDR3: CASSWGQGDLSSYEQYF
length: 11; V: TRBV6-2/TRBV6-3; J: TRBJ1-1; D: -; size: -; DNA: TGTGCCAGCAGTTATTCCGGTGAAGCTTTCTTT; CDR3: CASSYSGEAFF
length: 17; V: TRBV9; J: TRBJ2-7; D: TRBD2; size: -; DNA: TGTGCCAGCAGCCCCCCGGGACTAGCGGGGGGTCGCTCGGAGCAGTACTTC; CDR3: CASSPPGLAGGRSEQYF
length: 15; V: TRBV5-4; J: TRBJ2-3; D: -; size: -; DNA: TGTGCCAGCAGCTTGACCCAGACTCAAGCAGATACGCAGTATTTT; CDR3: CASSLTQTQADTQYF
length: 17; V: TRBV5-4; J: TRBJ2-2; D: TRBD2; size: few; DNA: TGTGCCAGCAGCCCCGGGGGACTAGCGGGATCAAGTGGGGAGCTGTTTTTT; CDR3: CASSPGGLAGSSGELFF
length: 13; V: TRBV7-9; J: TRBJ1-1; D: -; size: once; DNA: TGTGCCAGCAGCTTGGAAGGGGGAACTGAAGCTTTCTTT; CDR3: CASSLEGGTEAFF
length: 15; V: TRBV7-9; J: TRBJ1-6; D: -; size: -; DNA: TGTGCCAGCAGCTTAGAGGGATCGCGGGGTTCACCCCTCCACTTT; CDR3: CASSLEGSRGSPLHF
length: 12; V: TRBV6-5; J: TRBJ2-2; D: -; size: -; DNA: TGTGCCAGCAGTCGAGAGACCGGGGAGCTGTTTTTT; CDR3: CASSRETGELFF